This TCR beta chain derives from a study of cytomegalovirus exposure and HLA in healthy donors. The CDR3 has 15 amino acids. Germline V gives CDR1 MDHEN, CDR2 SYDVKM. The PCR had 60 Vbeta and 13 Jbeta primers. Clones were sequenced by immunoSEQ multiplex PCR, and TCRdb holds only the in-frame ones, with some missing. Seen here are around 200,000 clones, 79% observed once, and the top ten hold less than 2.5%. For this clone: The junction does not match germline at one end; this may be a read error.

This sequence originates from a woman aged 45-65 years in good health and CMV-seronegative. The chain joins TRBV28 to TRBJ2-2; D possibly corresponds to TRBD1 (6 bases). Sequencing was performed on PBMCs. In nucleotides, the CDR3 is TGTGCCAGCACTTTAGTCAGGGGAATTCCCGGGGAGCTGTTTTTT. Translating it yields CASTLVRGIPGELFF.